Presented here are 4 T cell receptor beta chains from one specimen sequenced in a study of beta chain features in type 1 diabetes. Investigators reverse transcribed all isolated RNA, so they sequenced expressed TCRB transcripts. Some clones are missing from TCRdb's copy, which holds only in-frame ones; the method was immunoSEQ multiplex PCR. The table records 150,000 to 190,000 clones, roughly 11% of them present only once. Sample: central memory CD4+ T cells from blood. These receptors all stem from a man aged 18 to 30 in good health.

The V and J genes are TRBV5-1 and TRBJ1-1, with TRBD1 as a possible D gene (5 bases). Looked up from germline, CDR1 is SGHRS and CDR2 is YFSETQ. The CDR3 is made up of 15 amino acids. V lost 0 bases, J lost 0 bases, and 9 bases lay in between. CDR3 amino acids: CASSLGGSMNTEAFF. The CDR3 DNA sequence: TGCGCCAGCAGCTTGGGGGGCTCCATGAACACTGAAGCTTTCTTT.

This sequence joins TRBV7-2 and TRBJ2-1; D remains ambiguous. The CDR3 spans 13 residues. CDR1 is SGHTA and CDR2 is FQGNSA in the germline V gene. V lost 7 bases, J lost 7 bases, and 14 bases lay in between. The CDR3 DNA reads as TGTGCCAGCACCACATCCGTAGGTAATGAGCAGTTCTTC. It specifies CASTTSVGNEQFF.

This clone was detected ten times or more. The V gene is TRBV5-1, the J gene TRBJ1-1; no clear D gene. This CDR3 has 13 amino acids. Trimming took off 6 bases at V and 1 base at J, with 10 bases between the two ends. CDR1 and CDR2 (germline): SGHRS, YFSETQ. The CDR3 sequence: CASNLQRNTEAFF. The DNA of the CDR3 is TGCGCCAGCAATTTACAGAGGAACACTGAAGCTTTCTTT.

The V and J genes are TRBV7-2 and TRBJ2-5; D is unclear. Per the germline V gene, CDR1 is SGHTA and CDR2 is FQGNSA. Trimming pared 2 bases from V and 5 bases from J, leaving 15 bases between. The CDR3 has 15 amino acids. The CDR3 spells CASSLKLLNGETQYF. Written as DNA, the CDR3 is TGTGCCAGCAGCTTAAAATTGCTCAACGGCGAGACCCAGTACTTC.